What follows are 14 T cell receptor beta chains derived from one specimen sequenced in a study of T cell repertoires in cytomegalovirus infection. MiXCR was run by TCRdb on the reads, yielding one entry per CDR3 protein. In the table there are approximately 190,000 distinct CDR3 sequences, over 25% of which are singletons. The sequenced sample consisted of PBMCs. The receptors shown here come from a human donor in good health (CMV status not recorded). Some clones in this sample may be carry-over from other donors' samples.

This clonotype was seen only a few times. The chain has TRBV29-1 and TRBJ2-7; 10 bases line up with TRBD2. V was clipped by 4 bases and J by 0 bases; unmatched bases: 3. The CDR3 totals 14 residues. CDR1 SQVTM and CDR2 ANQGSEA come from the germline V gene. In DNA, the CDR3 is TGCAGCGTTGGACTAGCGGGTAGCTCCTACGAGCAGTACTTC. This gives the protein CSVGLAGSSYEQYF.

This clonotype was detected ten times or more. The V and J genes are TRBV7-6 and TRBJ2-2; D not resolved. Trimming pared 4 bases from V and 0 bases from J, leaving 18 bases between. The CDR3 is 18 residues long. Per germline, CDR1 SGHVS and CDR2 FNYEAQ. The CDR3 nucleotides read TGTGCCAGCAGCTCCCTCCTGCCCGGCCAAGCGAACACCGGGGAGCTGTTTTTT. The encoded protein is CASSSLLPGQANTGELFF.

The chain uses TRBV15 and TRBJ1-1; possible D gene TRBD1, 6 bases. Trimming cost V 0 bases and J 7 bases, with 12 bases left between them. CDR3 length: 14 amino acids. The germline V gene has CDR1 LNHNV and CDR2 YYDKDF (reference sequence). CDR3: CATSRDSRTVEAFF. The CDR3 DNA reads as TGTGCCACCAGCAGAGATTCCAGGACAGTTGAAGCTTTCTTT.

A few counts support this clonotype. DNA of the CDR3: TGTGCCAGCAGGTTGACAGGGGGGTCCGACGAGCAGTACTTC. Translated: CASRLTGGSDEQYF. The rearrangement links TRBV5-6 to TRBJ2-7, with 9 bases matching TRBD1. The CDR3 covers 14 residues. From germline, CDR1 is SGHDT and CDR2 YYEEEE. Trimming at V came to 5 bases and at J to 5 bases, leaving 8 bases not matched to a gene. The whole variable domain, filled in from reference TRBV5-6 and TRBJ2-7, reads DAGVTQSPTHLIKTRGQQVTLRCSPKSGHDTVSWYQQALGQGPQFIFQYYEEEERQRGNFPDRFSGHQFPNYSSELNVNALLLGDSALYLCASRLTGGSDEQYFGPGTRLTVT.

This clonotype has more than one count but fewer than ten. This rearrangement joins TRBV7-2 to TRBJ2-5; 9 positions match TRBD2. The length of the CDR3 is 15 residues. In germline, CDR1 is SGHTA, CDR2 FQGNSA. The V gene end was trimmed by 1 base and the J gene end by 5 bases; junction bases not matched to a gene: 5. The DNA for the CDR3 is TGTGCCAGCAGCTTAGGATCTAGCGGGGAGGAGACCCAGTACTTC. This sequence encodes CASSLGSSGEETQYF.

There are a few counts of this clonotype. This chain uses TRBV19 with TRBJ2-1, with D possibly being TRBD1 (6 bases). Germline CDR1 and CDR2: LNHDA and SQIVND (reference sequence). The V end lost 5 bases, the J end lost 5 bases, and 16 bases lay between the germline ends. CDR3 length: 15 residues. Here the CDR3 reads CASSSVTGSHNEQFF. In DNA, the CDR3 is TGTGCCAGTAGTTCTGTGACAGGTTCCCACAATGAGCAGTTCTTC.

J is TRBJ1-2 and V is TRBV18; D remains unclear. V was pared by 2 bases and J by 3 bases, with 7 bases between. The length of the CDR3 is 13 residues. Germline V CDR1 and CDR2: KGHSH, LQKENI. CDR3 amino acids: CASSPWDDYGYTF. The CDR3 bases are TGTGCCAGCTCACCATGGGATGACTATGGCTACACCTTC.

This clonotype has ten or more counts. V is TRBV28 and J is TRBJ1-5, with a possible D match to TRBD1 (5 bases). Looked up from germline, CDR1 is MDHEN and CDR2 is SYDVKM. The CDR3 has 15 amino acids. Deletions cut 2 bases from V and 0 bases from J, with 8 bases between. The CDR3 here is CASSLTGPSNQPQHF. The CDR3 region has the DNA TGTGCCAGCAGTTTAACAGGCCCTAGCAATCAGCCCCAGCATTTT.

The CDR3 reads CATSRGPGEAFF. The CDR3 DNA is TGTGCCACCAGCAGAGGACCGGGAGAAGCTTTCTTT. The chain uses TRBV15 and TRBJ1-1, with D uncertain. CDR3 length equals 12 residues. Trimming took off 1 base at V and 8 bases at J, with 8 bases between the two ends. The germline V gene has CDR1 LNHNV and CDR2 YYDKDF (reference sequence).

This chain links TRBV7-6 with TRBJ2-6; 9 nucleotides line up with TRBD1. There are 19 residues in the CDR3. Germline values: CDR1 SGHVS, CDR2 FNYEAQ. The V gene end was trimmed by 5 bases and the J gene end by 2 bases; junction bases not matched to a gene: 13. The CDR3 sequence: CASSQPRDRASPGANVLTF. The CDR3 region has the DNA TGTGCCAGCAGCCAACCCCGGGACAGGGCCTCCCCTGGGGCCAACGTCCTGACTTTC.

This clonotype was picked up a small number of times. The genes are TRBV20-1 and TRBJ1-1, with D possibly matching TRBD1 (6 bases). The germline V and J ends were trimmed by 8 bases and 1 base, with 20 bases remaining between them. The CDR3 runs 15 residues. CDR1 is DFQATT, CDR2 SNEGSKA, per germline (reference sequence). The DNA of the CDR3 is TGCAGTATGGTAGAAAAGGGGGGGCAGAACACTGAAGCTTTCTTT. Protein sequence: CSMVEKGGQNTEAFF.

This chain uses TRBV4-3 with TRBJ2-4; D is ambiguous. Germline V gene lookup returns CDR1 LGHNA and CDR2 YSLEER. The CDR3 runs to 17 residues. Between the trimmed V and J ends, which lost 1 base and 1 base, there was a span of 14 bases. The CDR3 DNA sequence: TGCGCCAGCAGCCAAGTTCAACAGAGGCAGGCCAAAAACATTCAGTACTTC. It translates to CASSQVQQRQAKNIQYF.

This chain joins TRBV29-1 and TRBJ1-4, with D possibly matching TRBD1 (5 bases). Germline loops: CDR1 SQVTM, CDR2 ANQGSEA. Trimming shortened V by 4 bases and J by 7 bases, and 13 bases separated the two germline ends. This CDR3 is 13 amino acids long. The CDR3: CSVVRDPGEKLFF. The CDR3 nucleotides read TGCAGCGTTGTCCGGGACCCGGGTGAAAAACTGTTTTTT.

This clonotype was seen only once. The CDR3 here is CASSEYRRSSGNTIYF. The CDR3 DNA is TGTGCCAGCAGTGAATATAGAAGGAGCTCTGGAAACACCATATATTTT. The chain employs TRBV25-1 and TRBJ1-3; unclear D gene. The CDR3 spans 16 residues. V shed 0 bases and J shed 0 bases, with 9 bases lying between them. Per the germline V gene, CDR1 is MGHDK and CDR2 is SYGVNS.